This entry features one TCR beta chain sequence. Germline lookup yields CDR1 SGDLS and CDR2 YYNGEE. This CDR3 contains 16 residues. Losses at the gene ends were 3 bases for V and 6 bases for J; bases not matched to a gene: 6. The sample originates from a study of T cells in Graves' hyperthyroidism and ophthalmopathy. Using RNA transcripts as the source, TCR beta CDR3 regions were amplified. First-round RT-PCR of the TCR CDR3 relied on the HTBI primer set. TCRdb re-called the multiplex PCR reads through MiXCR, storing one row per CDR3 protein. The sample lists about 690,000 distinct CDR3 sequences, 17% occurring once. Among the patients, aged 18 to 65, hyperthyroidism was newly diagnosed and had lasted under 2 months.

The sequenced material came from blood. This chain joins TRBV9 and TRBJ2-1; 13 nucleotides agree with TRBD2. The TCR was taken from a man in his forties or fifties with Graves' hyperthyroidism. The CDR3 loop is CASSEKGLAGRNEQFF. The CDR3 DNA follows: TGTGCCAGCAGCGAAAAGGGACTAGCGGGACGCAATGAGCAGTTCTTC. The whole variable domain, remainder taken from reference TRBV9 and TRBJ2-1, is DSGVTQTPKHLITATGQRVTLRCSPRSGDLSVYWYQQSLDQGLQFLIQYYNGEERAKGNILERFSAQQFPDLHSELNLSSLELGDSALYFCASSEKGLAGRNEQFFGPGTRLTVL.